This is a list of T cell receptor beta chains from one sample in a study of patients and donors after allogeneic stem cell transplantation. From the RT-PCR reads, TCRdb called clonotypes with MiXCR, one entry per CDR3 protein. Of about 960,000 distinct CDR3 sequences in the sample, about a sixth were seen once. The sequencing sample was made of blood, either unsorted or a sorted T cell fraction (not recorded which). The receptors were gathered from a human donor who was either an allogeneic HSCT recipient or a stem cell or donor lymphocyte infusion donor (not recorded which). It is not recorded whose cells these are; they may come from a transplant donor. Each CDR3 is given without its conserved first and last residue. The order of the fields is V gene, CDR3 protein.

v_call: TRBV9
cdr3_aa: ASSVDSLSGTQY

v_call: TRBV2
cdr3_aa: ASSQSGSQQF

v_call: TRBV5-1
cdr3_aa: ASSIYSGGSYNEQF

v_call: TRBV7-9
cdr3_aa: ASRRGQGAF

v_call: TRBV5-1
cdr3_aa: ASSMEGREKLF

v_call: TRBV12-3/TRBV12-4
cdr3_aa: ASRPSSSGSSYEQY

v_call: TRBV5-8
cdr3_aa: ASRLTWGTQY

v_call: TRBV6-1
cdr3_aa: ASSPQRKAGST

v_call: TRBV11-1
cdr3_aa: ASSSNLGQGASGNTIY

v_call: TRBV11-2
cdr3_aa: ASSPTGIGETQY

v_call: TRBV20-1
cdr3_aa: SARSTRETYEQY

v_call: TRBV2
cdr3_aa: ASTPPGQGGYEQY

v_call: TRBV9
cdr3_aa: ASSVAEGHEQY

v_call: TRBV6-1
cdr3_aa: ASTLAGGPFNEQF

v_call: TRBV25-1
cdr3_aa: ASSEGAKYNEQF

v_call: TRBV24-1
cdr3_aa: ATSDLAGNQPQH

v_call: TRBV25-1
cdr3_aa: ASSVTGTGGNSPLH